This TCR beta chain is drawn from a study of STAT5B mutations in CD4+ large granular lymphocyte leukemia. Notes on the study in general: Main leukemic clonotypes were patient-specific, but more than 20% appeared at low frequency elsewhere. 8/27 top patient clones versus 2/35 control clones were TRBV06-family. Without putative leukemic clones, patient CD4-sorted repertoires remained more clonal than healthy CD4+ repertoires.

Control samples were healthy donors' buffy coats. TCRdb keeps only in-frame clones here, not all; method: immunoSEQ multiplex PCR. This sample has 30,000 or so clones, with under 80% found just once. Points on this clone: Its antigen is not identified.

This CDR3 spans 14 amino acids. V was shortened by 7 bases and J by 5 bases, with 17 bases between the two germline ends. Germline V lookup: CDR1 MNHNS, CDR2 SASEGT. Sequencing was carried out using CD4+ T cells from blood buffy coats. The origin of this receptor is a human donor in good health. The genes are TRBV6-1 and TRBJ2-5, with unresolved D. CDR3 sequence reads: CASKVGWWSETQYF. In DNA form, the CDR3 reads TGTGCCAGCAAGGTCGGATGGTGGTCGGAGACCCAGTACTTC.